These T cell receptor beta chains were read from a single sample in a study of CD8 T cells in ankylosing spondylitis. TCRdb passed the 5' RACE reads through MiXCR, listing each CDR3 protein once. The table lists 220,000 or so distinct CDR3 sequences, around 17% of them singletons. Sequenced sample: blood, either unsorted or a sorted T cell fraction (not recorded which). These receptors were obtained from a male donor with ankylosing spondylitis. CDR3s include the opening cysteine and the closing phenylalanine or tryptophan. A D gene is named only where the DNA matches it firmly. The listing skips clone size in some rows; elsewhere it reads once, few, many or a size class.

d_gene: TRBD2; v_gene: TRBV5-6; abundance: NA; j_gene: TRBJ2-3; CDR3nt: TGTGCCAGCAGCCCTCTAGCGGGGGGGCCACCTAGCACAGATACGCAGTATTTT; CDR3aa: CASSPLAGGPPSTDTQYF
d_gene: TRBD1; v_gene: TRBV28; abundance: NA; j_gene: TRBJ2-7; CDR3nt: TGTGCCAGCAGTTTCCCGACAGGGGGCTACGAGCAGTACTTC; CDR3aa: CASSFPTGGYEQYF
d_gene: NA; v_gene: TRBV29-1; abundance: many; j_gene: TRBJ1-4; CDR3nt: TGCAGCGTTCAGGGCGGTGCAAATGAAAAACTGTTTTTT; CDR3aa: CSVQGGANEKLFF
d_gene: NA; v_gene: TRBV4-1; abundance: NA; j_gene: TRBJ2-1; CDR3nt: TGCGCCAGCAGCCAAGATGAACAGGGTAAGGATGAGCAGTTCTTC; CDR3aa: CASSQDEQGKDEQFF
d_gene: NA; v_gene: TRBV5-6; abundance: NA; j_gene: TRBJ2-1; CDR3nt: TGTGCCAGCAGCTTGTTGGAGGGGATAGCCTACAATGAGCAGTTCTTC; CDR3aa: CASSLLEGIAYNEQFF
d_gene: TRBD1; v_gene: TRBV5-1; abundance: NA; j_gene: TRBJ1-1; CDR3nt: TGCGCCAGCAGCCTGCGGGGACAGGCCTCGAGCACTGAAGCTTTCTTT; CDR3aa: CASSLRGQASSTEAFF
d_gene: TRBD1; v_gene: TRBV7-9; abundance: few; j_gene: TRBJ2-5; CDR3nt: TGTGCCAGCAGCTTTCAGACAGGGGAGACCCAGTACTTC; CDR3aa: CASSFQTGETQYF
d_gene: NA; v_gene: TRBV27; abundance: few; j_gene: TRBJ1-1; CDR3nt: TGTGCCAGCAGTCCTCTGGACGACTTGAACACTGAAGCTTTCTTT; CDR3aa: CASSPLDDLNTEAFF
d_gene: NA; v_gene: TRBV4-1; abundance: NA; j_gene: TRBJ1-1; CDR3nt: TGCGCCAGCAGCCAAGCGGGAACCTACACTGAAGCTTTCTTT; CDR3aa: CASSQAGTYTEAFF
d_gene: NA; v_gene: TRBV4-1; abundance: few; j_gene: TRBJ2-6; CDR3nt: TGCGCCAGCAGCGTTGACATCCCTCTCTCTGGGGCCAACGTCCTGACTTTC; CDR3aa: CASSVDIPLSGANVLTF
d_gene: TRBD2; v_gene: TRBV5-1; abundance: few; j_gene: TRBJ2-7; CDR3nt: TGCGCCAGCAGCCACACATTCGGGACTAGCGGGACCGGGGAGCAGTACTTC; CDR3aa: CASSHTFGTSGTGEQYF
d_gene: TRBD1; v_gene: TRBV4-2; abundance: many; j_gene: TRBJ2-5; CDR3nt: TGTGCCAGCAGCCAAGGACAGGGTCAGGAAGAGACCCAGTACTTC; CDR3aa: CASSQGQGQEETQYF
d_gene: NA; v_gene: TRBV25-1; abundance: few; j_gene: TRBJ2-3; CDR3nt: TGTGCCAGCAGTGAATGGGGCAGGCCCCAGTATTTT; CDR3aa: CASSEWGRPQYF
d_gene: NA; v_gene: TRBV11-2; abundance: few; j_gene: TRBJ2-2; CDR3nt: TGTGCCAGCAGCGCCGTTGGGTCCACCGGGGAGCTGTTTTTT; CDR3aa: CASSAVGSTGELFF
d_gene: NA; v_gene: TRBV18; abundance: NA; j_gene: TRBJ1-2; CDR3nt: TGTGCCAGCTCACCGGAAGGATTTGGCTATGGCTACACCTTC; CDR3aa: CASSPEGFGYGYTF
d_gene: NA; v_gene: TRBV6-5; abundance: NA; j_gene: TRBJ1-1; CDR3nt: TGTGCCAGCAGTGCCCACGGAAGTGAAGCTTTCTTT; CDR3aa: CASSAHGSEAFF
d_gene: TRBD1; v_gene: TRBV12-3/TRBV12-4; abundance: few; j_gene: TRBJ1-2; CDR3nt: TGTGCCAGCAGTTTGTCAGGGGGCCTTTGGTACACCTTC; CDR3aa: CASSLSGGLWYTF
d_gene: NA; v_gene: TRBV4-3; abundance: few; j_gene: TRBJ2-1; CDR3nt: TGCGCCAGCAGTGATGGCGGAGTGAGCTCCTACAATGAGCAGTTCTTC; CDR3aa: CASSDGGVSSYNEQFF
d_gene: NA; v_gene: TRBV5-1; abundance: NA; j_gene: TRBJ2-5; CDR3nt: TGCGCCAGCAGCTTGAATGGAGCCGTCGAGACCCAGTACTTC; CDR3aa: CASSLNGAVETQYF
d_gene: NA; v_gene: TRBV4-3; abundance: few; j_gene: TRBJ2-2; CDR3nt: TGCGCCAGCAGCCAAGTCCCAGTCCCGAACACCGGGGAGCTGTTTTTT; CDR3aa: CASSQVPVPNTGELFF
d_gene: NA; v_gene: TRBV29-1; abundance: few; j_gene: TRBJ2-1; CDR3nt: TGCAGCGCTACAGTGAGTACCTACAATGAGCAGTTCTTC; CDR3aa: CSATVSTYNEQFF
d_gene: NA; v_gene: TRBV12-3/TRBV12-4; abundance: few; j_gene: TRBJ2-2; CDR3nt: TGTGCCAGCAGACCGCAGACAGACCCCTTAGGGACCGGGGAGCTGTTTTTT; CDR3aa: CASRPQTDPLGTGELFF
d_gene: TRBD2; v_gene: TRBV20-1; abundance: NA; j_gene: TRBJ2-2; CDR3nt: TGCAGTGCTAGAAAGTGGGAGGGCTTCGGGGAGCTGTTTTTT; CDR3aa: CSARKWEGFGELFF
d_gene: TRBD1; v_gene: TRBV12-3/TRBV12-4; abundance: NA; j_gene: TRBJ2-7; CDR3nt: TGTGCCAGCAGTTCATGGACAGGGGGTAACTACGAGCAGTACTTC; CDR3aa: CASSSWTGGNYEQYF
d_gene: TRBD2; v_gene: TRBV7-9; abundance: many; j_gene: TRBJ2-1; CDR3nt: TGTGCTACTCCTAGCGGGAGAATGCATGAGCAGTTCTTC; CDR3aa: CATPSGRMHEQFF
d_gene: TRBD2; v_gene: TRBV6-1; abundance: many; j_gene: TRBJ2-2; CDR3nt: TGTGCCAGCAGTGGACTAGCGGGGGCCACCGGGGAGCTGTTTTTT; CDR3aa: CASSGLAGATGELFF